The 14 T cell receptor beta chains below were found in one sample sequenced in a study of molecular identifiers for immune sequencing clone quantification. TCRdb independently ran MiXCR on the PCR reads; one entry per CDR3 protein. The table lists under 800,000 distinct CDR3 sequences, about 25% of them singletons, with about 0.73% in the top ten. The source material was naive CD8+ T cells from blood, with Jurkat cell RNA spiked in. The subset is: FACS-sorted CD8+CD4-CCR7+CD45RA+ naive T cells. The source of these receptors is a human donor in good health. Some libraries in this study had Jurkat cell RNA spiked in.

This clonotype appeared a few times. V usage is TRBV20-1 and J usage is TRBJ2-5; 7 bases align to TRBD2. Trimming removed 0 bases from V and 1 base from J; junction bases left unmatched: 5. The V gene's germline CDR1 is DFQATT and CDR2 SNEGSKA (reference sequence). This CDR3 is built from 15 residues. The CDR3 sequence is CSARDMRELQETQYF. Here the CDR3 DNA reads TGCAGTGCTAGAGATATGCGGGAGCTCCAAGAGACCCAGTACTTC.

This clonotype was seen more than once but under ten times. The gene calls are TRBV3-1 and TRBJ2-1; D gene uncertain. V lost 0 bases to trimming and J lost 6 bases, with 21 bases between them. This CDR3 comprises 18 residues. CDR1 LGHDT and CDR2 YNNKEL come from the germline V gene (reference sequence). The chain's CDR3 is CASSQDATGSPVRNEQFF. The DNA of the CDR3 is TGTGCCAGCAGCCAAGACGCGACCGGCTCCCCCGTTCGCAATGAGCAGTTCTTC.

This clonotype was observed a few times. CDR3 sequence: CASSVAWGSKNIQYF. The CDR3, as DNA: TGTGCCAGCAGCGTAGCATGGGGTTCCAAAAACATTCAGTACTTC. The gene calls are TRBV9 and TRBJ2-4; D remains unclear. The V end was cut by 0 bases, the J end by 2 bases, with 9 bases between. CDR3 length: 15 residues. Germline loops: CDR1 SGDLS, CDR2 YYNGEE.

Details on this clonotype: This may stem from a read error, because a much larger clone lies one nucleotide away. J is TRBJ2-2 and V is TRBV12-3 or TRBV12-4, with D possibly being TRBD1 (5 bases). The CDR3 consists of 15 residues. The germline V and J ends were trimmed by 4 bases and 6 bases, with 15 bases remaining between them. The CDR3 DNA sequence: TGTGCCAGCAGTTCGGACACCCTATGGGCCGGGGAGCTGTTTTTT. It specifies CASSSDTLWAGELFF.

This clonotype was observed at least ten times. The chain couples TRBV6-5 to TRBJ2-7, with 11 bases that match TRBD2. Looked up from germline, CDR1 is MNHEY and CDR2 is SVGAGI. The CDR3 is made up of 15 amino acids. V gave up 3 bases and J gave up 3 bases; unmatched junction bases: 4. CDR3 region: CASSYGLAGGYEQYF. The DNA of the CDR3 is TGTGCCAGCAGTTATGGTCTAGCGGGAGGCTACGAGCAGTACTTC.

This clonotype appeared a single time. Compared with germline, one end of the junction differs, possibly owing to a read error. The DNA of the CDR3 is TGCGCCAGCAGCACGGACAGGCCCCCTGGCACAGCTACGCAGTATTTT. Protein product: CASSTDRPPGTATQYF. The rearrangement joins TRBV5-1 to TRBJ2-3; 7 bases are a match to TRBD1. Per germline, CDR1 SGHRS and CDR2 YFSETQ. This CDR3 region has 16 residues.

This chain links TRBV7-6 with TRBJ2-2; 7 bases are a match to TRBD2. Germline CDR1 reads SGHVS; CDR2 reads FNYEAQ. The ends lost 4 bases at V and 0 bases at J; junction bases unmatched: 2. The CDR3 has 15 residues. CDR3 residues: CASSSAGANTGELFF. The CDR3 nucleotides read TGTGCCAGCAGCTCCGCGGGGGCGAACACCGGGGAGCTGTTTTTT.

In regard to this clonotype: The junction and the germline gene differ at one end; a read error may be behind it. The V gene is TRBV20-1, the J gene TRBJ2-5; 12 positions match TRBD1. The CDR3 sequence is 14 residues long. Germline V CDR1 and CDR2: DFQATT, SNEGSKA (reference sequence). The CDR3 reads CSVAGTGGQEPQYF. CDR3 DNA: TGCAGCGTTGCGGGGACAGGGGGCCAAGAGCCCCAGTACTTC.

The gene calls are TRBV18 and TRBJ2-7; D could derive from TRBD1 or TRBD2 (6 bases each). Germline-derived CDR1 and CDR2 are KGHSH and LQKENI. The CDR3 has 15 residues. The ends were cut back, 5 bases at V and 4 bases at J, with 18 bases in the middle. The CDR3 bases are TGTGCCAGCTCATCGGGCTCGGGGGCTGCTTACGAGCAGTACTTC. It translates to CASSSGSGAAYEQYF.

Concerning this clonotype itself: A much bigger clone sits one base away, suggesting this may be a read error. CDR3 coding DNA: TGTGCCAGCAGTTTACCCCTGGGGGGGCGGGAGTTTCGCGAGCAGGACTTC. Translating it yields CASSLPLGGREFREQDF. The gene calls are TRBV28 and TRBJ2-7; D possibly corresponds to TRBD2 (7 bases). The CDR3 is made up of 17 amino acids. Per the germline V gene, CDR1 is MDHEN and CDR2 is SYDVKM.

There are many counts of this clonotype. The chain is built from TRBV19 and TRBJ2-5; no firm D call. V was clipped by 7 bases and J by 5 bases, with 14 bases between them. Germline V gene sequence: CDR1 LNHDA, CDR2 SQIVND (reference sequence). CDR3 size: 13 residues. The CDR3 sequence is CASTHRGGETQYF. The CDR3 coding sequence is TGTGCCAGTACTCACCGCGGCGGCGAGACCCAGTACTTC. Full variable domain (outside the CDR3, taken from reference TRBV19 and TRBJ2-5): DGGITQSPKYLFRKEGQNVTLSCEQNLNHDAMYWYRQDPGQGLRLIYYSQIVNDFQKGDIAEGYSVSREKKESFPLTVTSAQKNPTAFYLCASTHRGGETQYFGPGTRLLVL.

This clonotype was counted only a few times. V and J are TRBV20-1 and TRBJ1-5; TRBD1 matches 7 bases. Per germline, CDR1 DFQATT and CDR2 SNEGSKA (reference sequence). The J segment lost 2 bases and the V segment lost 6 bases, leaving 7 bases of the junction unmatched. The CDR3 is made up of 14 amino acids. The CDR3, as DNA: TGCAGTGCCCCCGGTGGACAGGGCAATCAGCCCCAGCATTTT. Encoded protein: CSAPGGQGNQPQHF.

At least ten counts were recorded for this clonotype. The chain uses TRBV19 and TRBJ2-7; 8 bases align to TRBD1. The CDR3 totals 14 residues. V was clipped by 5 bases and J by 4 bases; unmatched bases: 7. CDR1 LNHDA and CDR2 SQIVND come from the germline V gene (reference sequence). CDR3 sequence: CASSWGTGEYEQYF. CDR3 bases: TGTGCCAGTAGTTGGGGGACAGGAGAGTACGAGCAGTACTTC.

V is TRBV6-2 or TRBV6-3 and J is TRBJ2-7; D ambiguous. Germline CDR1 reads MNHEY; CDR2 reads SVGEGT. Between the trimmed V and J ends, which lost 2 bases and 6 bases, there was a span of 8 bases. CDR3 length: 12 amino acids. For the CDR3, the DNA is TGTGCCAGCAGTTACATGTACTTCGAGCAGTACTTC. Its protein is CASSYMYFEQYF.